This TCR beta chain was sequenced in a study of pediatric ulcerative colitis. V shed 1 base and J shed 5 bases, with 8 bases lying between them. The CDR3 extends over 13 amino acids. Germline CDR1 SGHAT, CDR2 FQNNGV. Samples were sequenced at Survey level, maximum 500,000 reads. Measured with immunoSEQ multiplex PCR; TCRdb has only the in-frame clones, and not every one. The sample carries under 5,500 clones, 89% recorded once. The chain combines TRBV11-2 with TRBJ2-5; no clear D. The sequenced material came from blood. The sequence was obtained from a boy younger than 18 with mild ulcerative colitis. CDR3: CASSLGVRETQYF. In nucleotides, the CDR3 is TGTGCCAGCAGCTTAGGGGTGAGGGAGACCCAGTACTTC.